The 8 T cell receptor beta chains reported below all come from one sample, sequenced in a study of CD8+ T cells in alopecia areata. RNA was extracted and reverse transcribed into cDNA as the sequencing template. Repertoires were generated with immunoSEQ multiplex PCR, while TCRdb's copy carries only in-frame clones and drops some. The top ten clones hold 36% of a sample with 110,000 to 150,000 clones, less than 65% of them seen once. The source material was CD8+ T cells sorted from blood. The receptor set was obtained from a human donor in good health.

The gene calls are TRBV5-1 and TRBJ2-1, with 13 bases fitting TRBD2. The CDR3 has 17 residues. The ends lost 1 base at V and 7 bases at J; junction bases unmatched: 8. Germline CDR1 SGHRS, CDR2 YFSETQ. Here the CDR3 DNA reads TGCGCCAGCAGCTTGACCGGGACTAGCGGGACGGGAAATGAGCAGTTCTTC. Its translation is CASSLTGTSGTGNEQFF.

This chain's CDR3 is CASSRAGDNEQFF. The CDR3 region has the DNA TGTGCCAGCAGTAGAGCGGGAGACAATGAGCAGTTCTTC. V and J are TRBV27 and TRBJ2-1, with 8 bases aligning to TRBD2. The germline V gene encodes CDR1 MNHEY and CDR2 SMNVEV (reference sequence). J lost 5 bases, V lost 5 bases, and 2 bases had no gene match. The CDR3 spans 13 residues.

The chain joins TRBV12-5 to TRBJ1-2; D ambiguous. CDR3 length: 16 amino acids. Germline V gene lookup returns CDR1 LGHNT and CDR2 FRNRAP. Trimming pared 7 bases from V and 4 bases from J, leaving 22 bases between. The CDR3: CASDNPGSARIYGYTF. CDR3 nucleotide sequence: TGTGCTAGTGATAACCCGGGCTCTGCCCGGATCTATGGCTACACCTTC. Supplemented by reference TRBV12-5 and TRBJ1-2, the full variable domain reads DARVTQTPRHKVTEMGQEVTMRCQPILGHNTVFWYRQTMMQGLELLAYFRNRAPLDDSGMPKDRFSAEMPDATLATLKIQPSEPRDSAVYFCASDNPGSARIYGYTFGSGTRLTVV.

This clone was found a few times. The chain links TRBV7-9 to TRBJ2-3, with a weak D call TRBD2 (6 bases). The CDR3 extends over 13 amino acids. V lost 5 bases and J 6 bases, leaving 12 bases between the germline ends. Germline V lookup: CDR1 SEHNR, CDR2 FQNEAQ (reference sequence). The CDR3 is CASSGGGLDTQYF. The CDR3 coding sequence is TGTGCCAGCAGCGGCGGAGGGTTGGATACGCAGTATTTT.

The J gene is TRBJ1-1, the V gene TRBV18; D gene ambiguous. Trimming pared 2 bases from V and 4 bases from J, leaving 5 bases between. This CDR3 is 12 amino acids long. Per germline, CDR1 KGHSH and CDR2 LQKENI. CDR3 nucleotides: TGTGCCAGCTCACCAAGCCTCACTGAAGCTTTCTTT. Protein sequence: CASSPSLTEAFF.

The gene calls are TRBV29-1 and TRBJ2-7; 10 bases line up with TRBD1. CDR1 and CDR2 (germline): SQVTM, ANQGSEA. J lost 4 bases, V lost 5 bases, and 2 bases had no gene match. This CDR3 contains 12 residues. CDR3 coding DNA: TGCAGCGTTCGACAGGGGGCTTACGAGCAGTACTTC. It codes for CSVRQGAYEQYF.

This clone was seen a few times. The CDR3 loop is CASSGLEQFF. CDR3 bases: TGTGCCAGCTCCGGGTTAGAGCAGTTCTTC. The gene calls are TRBV2 and TRBJ2-1; no firm D call. CDR3 size: 10 residues. V dropped 8 bases and J dropped 10 bases, with 9 bases sitting between them. Germline CDR1 and CDR2: SNHLY and FYNNEI.

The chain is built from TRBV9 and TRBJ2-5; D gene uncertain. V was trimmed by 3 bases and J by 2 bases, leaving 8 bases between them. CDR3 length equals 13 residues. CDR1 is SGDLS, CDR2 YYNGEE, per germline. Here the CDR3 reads CASSAPVQETQYF. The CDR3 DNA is TGTGCCAGCAGCGCCCCGGTTCAAGAGACCCAGTACTTC.